One and the same sample provided the 16 T cell receptor beta chains below, sequenced in a study of radiation and T cells in renal cell carcinoma. The method was immunoSEQ multiplex PCR; TCRdb's version includes in-frame clones alone and lacks a portion of them. The data show 23,000 or so clones, 55% to 75% seen once. As for treatment: treatment-naive control, cytoreductive nephrectomy. The sequencing used tumor tissue, collected from a patient whose treatment was nephrectomy without radiotherapy. The receptors here all came from a man in his forties with renal cell carcinoma.

The chain combines TRBV6-5 with TRBJ1-5; D call uncertain. This CDR3 contains 14 residues. Per the germline V gene, CDR1 is MNHEY and CDR2 is SVGAGI. Trimming stripped 4 bases from V and 5 bases from J, with 12 bases between. CDR3 in DNA: TGTGCCAGCAGTTCGCTCCGGGTGGATCAGCCCCAGCATTTT. Encoded protein: CASSSLRVDQPQHF.

The CDR3 DNA is TGTGCCACCAGCAGCCCGGGCCCTATGGTAGCGGAATACTCCTACAATGAGCAGTTCTTC. Its translation is CATSSPGPMVAEYSYNEQFF. This chain joins TRBV15 and TRBJ2-1; tentatively, D is TRBD2 (6 bases). V was trimmed by 3 bases and J by 0 bases, leaving 24 bases between them. CDR1 is LNHNV, CDR2 YYDKDF, per germline (reference sequence). The CDR3 loop spans 20 amino acids.

This clone occurred a few times. The chain combines TRBV5-1 with TRBJ2-7, with D unclear. Trimming took 0 bases from V and 4 from J, leaving 5 bases between them. The germline V gene encodes CDR1 SGHRS and CDR2 YFSETQ. The CDR3 runs 12 residues. The CDR3 sequence: CASSLGAYEQYF. The CDR3 nucleotides read TGCGCCAGCAGCTTGGGTGCATACGAGCAGTACTTC.

The chain has TRBV27 and TRBJ2-5, with TRBD2 matching over 10 bases. The CDR3 has 15 residues. The germline CDR1 and CDR2 sequences are MNHEY and SMNVEV (reference sequence). After removal of 5 bases from V and 3 bases from J, the junction contained 6 bases not matched to a gene. The chain's CDR3 is CASSLSGRAEETQYF. The CDR3 DNA sequence: TGTGCCAGCAGTCTAAGCGGGAGGGCCGAAGAGACCCAGTACTTC.

The V and J genes are TRBV9 and TRBJ2-2; D unresolved. This CDR3 is 17 amino acids long. V gave up 0 bases and J gave up 0 bases, with 12 bases separating them. Germline CDR1 SGDLS, CDR2 YYNGEE. In nucleotides, the CDR3 is TGTGCCAGCAGCGTAGCTTCGGCCATTTCGAACACCGGGGAGCTGTTTTTT. This encodes CASSVASAISNTGELFF.

The chain uses TRBV6-5 and TRBJ1-6; possibly TRBD1 for D (6 bases). Between the trimmed V and J ends, which lost 0 bases and 6 bases, there was a span of 12 bases. CDR1 and CDR2 from the germline V gene are MNHEY and SVGAGI. The CDR3 spans 16 residues. CDR3 loop: CASSYSGGRSNSPLHF. CDR3 coding DNA: TGTGCCAGCAGTTACTCGGGGGGGCGATCTAATTCACCCCTCCACTTT.

This clone was seen more than once but under ten times. V and J are TRBV15 and TRBJ1-1, with D unclear. Germline lookup yields CDR1 LNHNV and CDR2 YYDKDF (reference sequence). V gave up 5 bases and J gave up 3 bases, with 7 bases separating them. The CDR3 runs 12 residues. Here the CDR3 DNA reads TGTGCCACCAGCCCGGCATACACTGAAGCTTTCTTT. Its translation: CATSPAYTEAFF.

Within the sample, this clone is medium-sized. The chain links TRBV6-5 to TRBJ2-5, with TRBD2 as a possible D gene (5 bases). The V gene's germline CDR1 is MNHEY and CDR2 SVGAGI. Trimming left V 0 bases short and J 2 bases short, with 10 bases between. CDR3 length equals 15 residues. This CDR3 is CASSYSVLGQETQYF. Here the CDR3 DNA reads TGTGCCAGCAGTTACTCCGTACTAGGGCAAGAGACCCAGTACTTC.

This rearrangement joins TRBV10-3 to TRBJ1-6; 7 positions agree with TRBD1. V was clipped by 2 bases and J by 10 bases; unmatched bases: 8. CDR3 size: 15 residues. Germline V CDR1 and CDR2: ENHRY, SYGVKD. CDR3 sequence (DNA): TGTGCCATCAGTGAGCCAGGGGGGGATCAATCACCCCTCCACTTT. Its translation: CAISEPGGDQSPLHF.

The chain links TRBV7-9 to TRBJ1-2; D not certain. Trimming removed 5 bases at V and 5 bases at J, with 18 bases between. The CDR3 consists of 15 residues. CDR1 is SEHNR, CDR2 FQNEAQ, per germline (reference sequence). CDR3 bases: TGTGCCAGCAGCCCGGGCGAAAGGGCGGGGTATGGCTACACCTTC. Translating gives CASSPGERAGYGYTF.

V usage is TRBV5-4 and J usage is TRBJ1-2, with D unresolved. From germline, CDR1 is SGHNT and CDR2 YYREEE (reference sequence). The CDR3 consists of 14 residues. The germline V and J ends were trimmed by 4 bases and 0 bases, with 10 bases remaining between them. The CDR3 DNA is TGTGCCAGCAGCCGAGTTCTGGCTAACTATGGCTACACCTTC. It specifies CASSRVLANYGYTF.

This chain joins TRBV6-5 and TRBJ1-2; unclear D gene. V shed 10 bases and J shed 7 bases, with 10 bases lying between them. This CDR3 has 10 amino acids. Germline loops: CDR1 MNHEY, CDR2 SVGAGI. The CDR3 region has the DNA TGTGCCACCTTCCGGGTTGGCTACACCTTC. It translates to CATFRVGYTF.

The V and J genes are TRBV19 and TRBJ2-3; 10 bases match TRBD2. CDR3 length: 13 amino acids. V was clipped by 4 bases and J by 6 bases; unmatched bases: 1. Germline lookup yields CDR1 LNHDA and CDR2 SQIVND (reference sequence). The DNA of the CDR3 is TGTGCCAGTAGTAAGGGACTAGCGGATACGCAGTATTTT. Amino acid sequence: CASSKGLADTQYF.

This chain joins TRBV11-3 and TRBJ1-3; the D is unclear. CDR3 length: 15 residues. Germline V gene data show CDR1 as SGHNT and CDR2 as YENEEA. Trimming cost V 1 base and J 4 bases, with 11 bases left between them. The CDR3 sequence is CASSLVLGGGNTIYF. CDR3 sequence (DNA): TGTGCCAGCAGCTTAGTCTTGGGAGGAGGAAACACCATATATTTT.

This clone was observed a handful of times. The chain employs TRBV7-7 and TRBJ1-2; D is perhaps TRBD1 (5 bases). The CDR3 loop spans 13 amino acids. Trimming removed 3 bases from V and 8 bases from J, with 13 bases in between. Germline loops: CDR1 SSHAT, CDR2 FNYEAQ (reference sequence). CDR3 DNA sequence: TGTGCCAGCAGCTTGGACACAGTTGGGGGCTACACCTTC. Translation gives CASSLDTVGGYTF.

This clone was counted once. The chain uses TRBV30 and TRBJ2-6; D not certain. Germline V gene data show CDR1 as GTSNPN and CDR2 as SVGIG (reference sequence). The CDR3 has 13 residues. The V end was cut by 5 bases, the J end by 0 bases, with 5 bases between. CDR3 region: CAWENSGANVLTF. The CDR3 DNA reads as TGTGCCTGGGAAAACTCTGGGGCCAACGTCCTGACTTTC.